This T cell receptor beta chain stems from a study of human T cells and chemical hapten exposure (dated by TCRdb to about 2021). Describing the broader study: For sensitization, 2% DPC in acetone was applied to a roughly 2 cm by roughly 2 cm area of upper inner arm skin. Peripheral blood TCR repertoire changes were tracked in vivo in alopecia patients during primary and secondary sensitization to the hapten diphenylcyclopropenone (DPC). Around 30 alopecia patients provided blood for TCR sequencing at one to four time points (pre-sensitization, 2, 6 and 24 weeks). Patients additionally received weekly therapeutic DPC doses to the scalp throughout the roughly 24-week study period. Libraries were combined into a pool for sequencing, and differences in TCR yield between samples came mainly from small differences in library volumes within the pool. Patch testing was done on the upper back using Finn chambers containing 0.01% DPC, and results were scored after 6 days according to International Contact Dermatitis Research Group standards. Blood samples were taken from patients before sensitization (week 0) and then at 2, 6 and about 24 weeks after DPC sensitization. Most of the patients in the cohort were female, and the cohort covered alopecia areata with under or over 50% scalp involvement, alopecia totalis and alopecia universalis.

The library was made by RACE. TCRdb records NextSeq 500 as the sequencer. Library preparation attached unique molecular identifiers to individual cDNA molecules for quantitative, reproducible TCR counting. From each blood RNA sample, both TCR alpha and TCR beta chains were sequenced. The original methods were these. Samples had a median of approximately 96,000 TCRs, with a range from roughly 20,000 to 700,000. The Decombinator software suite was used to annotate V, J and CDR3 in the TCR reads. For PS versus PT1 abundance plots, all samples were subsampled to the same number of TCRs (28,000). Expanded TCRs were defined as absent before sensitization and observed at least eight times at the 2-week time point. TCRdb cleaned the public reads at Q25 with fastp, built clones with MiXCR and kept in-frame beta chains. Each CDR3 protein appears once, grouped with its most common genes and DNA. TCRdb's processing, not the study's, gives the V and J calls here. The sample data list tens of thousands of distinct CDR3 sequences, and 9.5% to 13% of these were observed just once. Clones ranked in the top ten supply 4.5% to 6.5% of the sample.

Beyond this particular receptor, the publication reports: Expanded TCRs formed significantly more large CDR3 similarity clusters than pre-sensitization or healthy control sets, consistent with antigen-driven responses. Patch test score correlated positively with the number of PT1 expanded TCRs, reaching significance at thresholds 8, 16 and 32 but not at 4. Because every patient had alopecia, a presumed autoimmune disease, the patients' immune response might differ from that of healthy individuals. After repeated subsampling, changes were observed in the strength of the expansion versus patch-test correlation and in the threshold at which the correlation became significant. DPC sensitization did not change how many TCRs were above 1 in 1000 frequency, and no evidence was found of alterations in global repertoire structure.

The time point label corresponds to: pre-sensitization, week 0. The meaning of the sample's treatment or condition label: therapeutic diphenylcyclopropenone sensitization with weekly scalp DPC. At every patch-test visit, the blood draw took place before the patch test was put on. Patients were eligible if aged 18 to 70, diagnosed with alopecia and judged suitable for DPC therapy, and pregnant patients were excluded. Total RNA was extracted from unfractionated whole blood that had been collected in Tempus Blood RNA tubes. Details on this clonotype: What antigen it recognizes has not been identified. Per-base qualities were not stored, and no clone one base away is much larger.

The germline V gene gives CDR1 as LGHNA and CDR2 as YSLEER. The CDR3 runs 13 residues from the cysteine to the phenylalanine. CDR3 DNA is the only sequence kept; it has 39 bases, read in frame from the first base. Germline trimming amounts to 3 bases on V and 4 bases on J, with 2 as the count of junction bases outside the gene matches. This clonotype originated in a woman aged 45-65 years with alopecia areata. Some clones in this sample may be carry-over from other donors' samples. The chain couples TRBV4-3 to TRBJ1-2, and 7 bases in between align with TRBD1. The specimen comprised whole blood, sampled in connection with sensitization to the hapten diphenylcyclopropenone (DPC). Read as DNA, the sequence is TGCGCCAGCAGCCAGGGGACAGCCTATGGCTACACCTTC. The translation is CASSQGTAYGYTF.